The entry that follows covers one T cell receptor (beta chain) sequence. The antigen is not known. Drawn from each donor were ten milliliters of peripheral blood. Samples each yielded at least 5.5 micrograms of total RNA. A sample-barcoded 5' primer and a J-beta primer mix were used in a second PCR of about 7 to 12 cycles. One entry per CDR3 protein, called by TCRdb with MiXCR from the 5' RACE reads. Of 800,000 to 950,000 distinct CDR3 sequences listed, roughly 52% are singletons. These data belong to a study of blood T cells in healthy people across ages. Study outcomes and limitations: Using unsorted PBMCs precluded a conclusive naive versus antigen-experienced comparison.

This CDR3 region has 13 residues. The sequencing input was blood. The clonotype was recovered from a young man in good health. This chain connects TRBV12-3 or TRBV12-4 to TRBJ2-7, with unresolved D. The end of the DNA aligns better with TRBJ2-5, so the J call may be wrong. CDR3 in DNA: TGTGCCAGCAGACCAGAGACGAGTGAGACCCAGTACTTC. It yields the protein CASRPETSETQYF.